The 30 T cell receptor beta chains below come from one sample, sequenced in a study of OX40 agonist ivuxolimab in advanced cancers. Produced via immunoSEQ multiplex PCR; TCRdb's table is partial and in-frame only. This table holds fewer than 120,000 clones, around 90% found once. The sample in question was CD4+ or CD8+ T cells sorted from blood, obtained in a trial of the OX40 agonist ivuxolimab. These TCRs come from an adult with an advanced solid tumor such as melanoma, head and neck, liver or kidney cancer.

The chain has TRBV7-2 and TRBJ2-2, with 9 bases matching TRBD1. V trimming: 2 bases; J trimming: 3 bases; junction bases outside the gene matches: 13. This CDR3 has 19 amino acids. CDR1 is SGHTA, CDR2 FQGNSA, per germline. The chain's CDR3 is CASSLKYMGQGSDTGELFF. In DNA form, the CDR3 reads TGTGCCAGCAGCTTAAAATATATGGGACAGGGTAGCGACACCGGGGAGCTGTTTTTT.

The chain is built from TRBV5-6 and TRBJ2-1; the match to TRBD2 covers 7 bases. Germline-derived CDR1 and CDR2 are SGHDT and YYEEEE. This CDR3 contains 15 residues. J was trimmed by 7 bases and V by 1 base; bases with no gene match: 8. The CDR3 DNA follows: TGTGCCAGCAGCTTGAGGGGCGGGAGTTGGAATGAGCAGTTCTTC. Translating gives CASSLRGGSWNEQFF.

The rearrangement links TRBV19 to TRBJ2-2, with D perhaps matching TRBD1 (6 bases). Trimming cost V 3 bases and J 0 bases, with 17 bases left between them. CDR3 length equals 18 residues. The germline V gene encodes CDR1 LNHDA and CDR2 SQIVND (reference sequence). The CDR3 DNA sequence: TGTGCCAGTAGTATGGGGACAACGACCACCCCGAACACCGGGGAGCTGTTTTTT. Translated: CASSMGTTTTPNTGELFF.

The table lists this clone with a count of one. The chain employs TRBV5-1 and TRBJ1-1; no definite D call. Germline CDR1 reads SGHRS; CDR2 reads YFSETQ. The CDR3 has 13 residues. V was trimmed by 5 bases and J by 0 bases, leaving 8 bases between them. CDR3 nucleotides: TGCGCCAGCAGTAAGGAGATGAACACTGAAGCTTTCTTT. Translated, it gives CASSKEMNTEAFF.

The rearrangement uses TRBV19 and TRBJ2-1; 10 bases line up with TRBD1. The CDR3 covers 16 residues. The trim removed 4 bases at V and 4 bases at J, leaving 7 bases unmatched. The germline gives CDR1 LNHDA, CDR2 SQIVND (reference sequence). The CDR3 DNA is TGTGCCAGTAGTAGCGGGGACAGGGGTTTTTACAATGAGCAGTTCTTC. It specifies CASSSGDRGFYNEQFF.

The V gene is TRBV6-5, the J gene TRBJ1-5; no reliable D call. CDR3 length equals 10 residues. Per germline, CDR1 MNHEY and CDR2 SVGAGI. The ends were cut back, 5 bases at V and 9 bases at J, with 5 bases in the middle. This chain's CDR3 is CASSARPQHF. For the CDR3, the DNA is TGTGCCAGCAGTGCTCGGCCCCAGCATTTT.

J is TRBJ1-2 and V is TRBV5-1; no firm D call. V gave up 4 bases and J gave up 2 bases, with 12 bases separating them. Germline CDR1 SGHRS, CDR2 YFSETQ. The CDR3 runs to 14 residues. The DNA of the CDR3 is TGCGCCAGCAGCGTAGAGGCCTGGAACTATGGCTACACCTTC. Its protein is CASSVEAWNYGYTF.

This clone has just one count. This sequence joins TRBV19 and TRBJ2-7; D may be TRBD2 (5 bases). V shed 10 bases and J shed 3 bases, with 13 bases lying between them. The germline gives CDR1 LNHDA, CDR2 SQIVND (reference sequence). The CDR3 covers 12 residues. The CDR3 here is CATRGPNYEQYF. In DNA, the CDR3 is TGTGCCACCCGAGGGCCGAACTACGAGCAGTACTTC.

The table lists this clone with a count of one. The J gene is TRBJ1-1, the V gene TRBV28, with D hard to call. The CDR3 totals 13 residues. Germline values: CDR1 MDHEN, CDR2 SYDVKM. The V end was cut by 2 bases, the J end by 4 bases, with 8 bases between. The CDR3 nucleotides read TGTGCCAGCAGTTTAGCGGATTCCACTGAAGCTTTCTTT. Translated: CASSLADSTEAFF.

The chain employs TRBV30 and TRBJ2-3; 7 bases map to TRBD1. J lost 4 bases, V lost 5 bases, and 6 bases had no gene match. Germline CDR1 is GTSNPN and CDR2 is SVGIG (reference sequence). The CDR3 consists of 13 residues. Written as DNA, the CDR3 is TGTGCCTGGGGGGACAGTCTCGCAGATACGCAGTATTTT. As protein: CAWGDSLADTQYF.

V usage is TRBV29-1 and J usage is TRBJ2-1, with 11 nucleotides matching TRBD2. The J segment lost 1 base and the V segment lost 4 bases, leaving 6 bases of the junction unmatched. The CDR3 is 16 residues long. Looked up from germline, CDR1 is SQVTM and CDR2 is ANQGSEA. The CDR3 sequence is CSVGLAGGKSYNEQFF. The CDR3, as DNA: TGCAGCGTTGGGCTAGCGGGGGGCAAATCCTACAATGAGCAGTTCTTC.

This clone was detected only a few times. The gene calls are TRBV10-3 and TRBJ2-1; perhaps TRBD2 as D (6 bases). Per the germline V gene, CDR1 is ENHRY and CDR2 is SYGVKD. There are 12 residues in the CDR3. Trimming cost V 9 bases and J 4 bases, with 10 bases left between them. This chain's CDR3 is CAILGRYNEQFF. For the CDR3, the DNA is TGTGCCATATTGGGGAGGTACAATGAGCAGTTCTTC.

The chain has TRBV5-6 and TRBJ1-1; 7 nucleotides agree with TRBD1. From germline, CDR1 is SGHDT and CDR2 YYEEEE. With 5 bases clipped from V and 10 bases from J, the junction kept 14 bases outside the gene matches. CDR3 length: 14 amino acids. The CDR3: CASRDRQGRGRAFF. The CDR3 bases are TGTGCCAGCAGGGATCGACAGGGTAGAGGTCGAGCTTTCTTT.

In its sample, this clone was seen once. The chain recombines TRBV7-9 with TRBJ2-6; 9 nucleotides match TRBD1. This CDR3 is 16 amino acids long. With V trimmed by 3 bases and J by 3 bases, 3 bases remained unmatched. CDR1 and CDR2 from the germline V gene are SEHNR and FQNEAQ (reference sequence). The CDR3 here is CASSLGQGFGANVLTF. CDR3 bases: TGTGCCAGCAGCTTGGGACAGGGATTTGGGGCCAACGTCCTGACTTTC.

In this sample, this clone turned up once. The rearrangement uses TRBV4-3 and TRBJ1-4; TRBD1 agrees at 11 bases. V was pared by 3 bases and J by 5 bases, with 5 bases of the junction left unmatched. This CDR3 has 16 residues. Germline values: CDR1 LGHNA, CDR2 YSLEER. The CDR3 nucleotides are TGCGCCAGCAGCCAGGACCGGGACAGGGGGAATGAAAAACTGTTTTTT. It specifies CASSQDRDRGNEKLFF.

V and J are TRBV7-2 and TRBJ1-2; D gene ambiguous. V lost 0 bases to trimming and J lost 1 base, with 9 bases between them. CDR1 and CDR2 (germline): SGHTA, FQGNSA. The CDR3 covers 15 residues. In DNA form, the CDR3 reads TGTGCCAGCAGCTTAGCCCCAGGTGTTAACTATGGCTACACCTTC. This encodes CASSLAPGVNYGYTF.

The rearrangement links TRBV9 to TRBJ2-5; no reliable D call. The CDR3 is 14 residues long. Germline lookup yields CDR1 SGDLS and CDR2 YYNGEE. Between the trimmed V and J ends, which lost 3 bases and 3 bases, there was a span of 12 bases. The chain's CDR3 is CASSETGTKETQYF. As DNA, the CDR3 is TGTGCCAGCAGCGAGACGGGTACTAAAGAGACCCAGTACTTC. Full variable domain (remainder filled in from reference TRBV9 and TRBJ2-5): DSGVTQTPKHLITATGQRVTLRCSPRSGDLSVYWYQQSLDQGLQFLIQYYNGEERAKGNILERFSAQQFPDLHSELNLSSLELGDSALYFCASSETGTKETQYFGPGTRLLVL.

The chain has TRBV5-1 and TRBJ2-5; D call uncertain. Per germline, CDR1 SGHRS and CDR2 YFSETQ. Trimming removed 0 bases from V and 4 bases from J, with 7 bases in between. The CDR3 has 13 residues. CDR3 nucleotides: TGCGCCAGCAGCTTGGGTACAAGAGAGACCCAGTACTTC. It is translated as CASSLGTRETQYF. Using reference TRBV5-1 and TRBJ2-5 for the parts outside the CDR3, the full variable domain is KAGVTQTPRYLIKTRGQQVTLSCSPISGHRSVSWYQQTPGQGLQFLFEYFSETQRNKGNFPGRFSGRQFSNSRSEMNVSTLELGDSALYLCASSLGTRETQYFGPGTRLLVL.

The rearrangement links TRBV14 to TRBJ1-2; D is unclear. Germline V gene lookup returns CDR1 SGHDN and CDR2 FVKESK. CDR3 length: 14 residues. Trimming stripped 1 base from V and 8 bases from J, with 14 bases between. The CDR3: CASSQVGVRGGYTF. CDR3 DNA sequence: TGTGCCAGCAGCCAAGTAGGAGTTCGCGGGGGCTACACCTTC.

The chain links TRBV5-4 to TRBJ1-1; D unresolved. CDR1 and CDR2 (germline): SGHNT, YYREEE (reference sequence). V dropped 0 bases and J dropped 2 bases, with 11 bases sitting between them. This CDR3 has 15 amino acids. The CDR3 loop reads CASSLAAQLNTEAFF. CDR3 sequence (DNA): TGTGCCAGCAGCTTGGCGGCACAGTTAAACACTGAAGCTTTCTTT.

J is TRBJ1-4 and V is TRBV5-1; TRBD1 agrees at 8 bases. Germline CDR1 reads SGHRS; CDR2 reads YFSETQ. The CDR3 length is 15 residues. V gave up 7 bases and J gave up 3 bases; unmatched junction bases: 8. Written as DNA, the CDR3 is TGCGCCAGCCAGCGGACAGGGTCGGCTAATGAAAAACTGTTTTTT. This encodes CASQRTGSANEKLFF.

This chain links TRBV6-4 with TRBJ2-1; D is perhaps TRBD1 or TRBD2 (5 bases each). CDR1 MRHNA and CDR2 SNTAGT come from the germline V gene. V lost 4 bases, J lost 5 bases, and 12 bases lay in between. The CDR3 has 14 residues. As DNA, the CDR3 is TGTGCCAGCAGTGTAGAACGGGACGACAATGAGCAGTTCTTC. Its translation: CASSVERDDNEQFF.

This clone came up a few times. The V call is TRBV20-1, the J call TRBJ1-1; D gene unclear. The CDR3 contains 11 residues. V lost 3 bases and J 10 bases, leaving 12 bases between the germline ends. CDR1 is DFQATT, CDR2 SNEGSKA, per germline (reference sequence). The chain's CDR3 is CSASFTAAAFF. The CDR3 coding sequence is TGCAGTGCTAGTTTCACGGCGGCAGCTTTCTTT.

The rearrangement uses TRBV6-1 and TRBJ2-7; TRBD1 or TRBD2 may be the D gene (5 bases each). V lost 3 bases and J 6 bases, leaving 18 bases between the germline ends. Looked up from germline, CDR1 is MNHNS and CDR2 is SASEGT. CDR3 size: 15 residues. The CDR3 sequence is CASSEREEGSAEQYF. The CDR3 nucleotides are TGTGCCAGCAGTGAGAGGGAAGAGGGGAGTGCCGAGCAGTACTTC.

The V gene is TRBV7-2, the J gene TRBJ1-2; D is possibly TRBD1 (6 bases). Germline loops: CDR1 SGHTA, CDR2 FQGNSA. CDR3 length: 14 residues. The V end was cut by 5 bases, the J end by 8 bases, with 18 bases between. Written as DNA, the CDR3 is TGTGCCAGCAGCCAAGGAGACAGGATACACGGCTACACCTTC. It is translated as CASSQGDRIHGYTF.

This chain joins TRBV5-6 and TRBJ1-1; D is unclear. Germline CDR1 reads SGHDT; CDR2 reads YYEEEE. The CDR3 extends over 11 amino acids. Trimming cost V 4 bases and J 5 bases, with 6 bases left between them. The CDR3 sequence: CASSLTTEAFF. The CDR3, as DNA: TGTGCCAGCAGCCTGACAACTGAAGCTTTCTTT.

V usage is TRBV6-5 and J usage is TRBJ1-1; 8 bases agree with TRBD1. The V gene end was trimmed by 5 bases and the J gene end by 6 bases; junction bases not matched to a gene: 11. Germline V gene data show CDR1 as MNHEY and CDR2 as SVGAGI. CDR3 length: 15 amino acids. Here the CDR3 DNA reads TGTGCCAGCAGTACAGGGGGTCGAAACGTCGCTGAAGCTTTCTTT. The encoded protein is CASSTGGRNVAEAFF.

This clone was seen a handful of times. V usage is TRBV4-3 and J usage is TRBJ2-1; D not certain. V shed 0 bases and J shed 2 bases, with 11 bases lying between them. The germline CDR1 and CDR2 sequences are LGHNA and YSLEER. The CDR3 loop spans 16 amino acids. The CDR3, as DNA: TGCGCCAGCAGCCAAGATTCCACAGTCACCTACAATGAGCAGTTCTTC. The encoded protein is CASSQDSTVTYNEQFF.

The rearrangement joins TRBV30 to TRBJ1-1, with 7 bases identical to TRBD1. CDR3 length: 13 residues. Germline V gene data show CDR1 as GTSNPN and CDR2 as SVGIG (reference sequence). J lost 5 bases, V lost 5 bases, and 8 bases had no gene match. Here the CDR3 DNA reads TGTGCCTGGCAGGGGGGGGTTTTAACTGAAGCTTTCTTT. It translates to CAWQGGVLTEAFF.

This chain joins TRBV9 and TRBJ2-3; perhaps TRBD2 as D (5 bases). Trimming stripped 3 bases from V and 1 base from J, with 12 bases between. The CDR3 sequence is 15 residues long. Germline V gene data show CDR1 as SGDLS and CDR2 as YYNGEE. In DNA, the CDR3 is TGTGCCAGCAGCGAAAAGGGAGCGCGCACAGATACGCAGTATTTT. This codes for CASSEKGARTDTQYF.